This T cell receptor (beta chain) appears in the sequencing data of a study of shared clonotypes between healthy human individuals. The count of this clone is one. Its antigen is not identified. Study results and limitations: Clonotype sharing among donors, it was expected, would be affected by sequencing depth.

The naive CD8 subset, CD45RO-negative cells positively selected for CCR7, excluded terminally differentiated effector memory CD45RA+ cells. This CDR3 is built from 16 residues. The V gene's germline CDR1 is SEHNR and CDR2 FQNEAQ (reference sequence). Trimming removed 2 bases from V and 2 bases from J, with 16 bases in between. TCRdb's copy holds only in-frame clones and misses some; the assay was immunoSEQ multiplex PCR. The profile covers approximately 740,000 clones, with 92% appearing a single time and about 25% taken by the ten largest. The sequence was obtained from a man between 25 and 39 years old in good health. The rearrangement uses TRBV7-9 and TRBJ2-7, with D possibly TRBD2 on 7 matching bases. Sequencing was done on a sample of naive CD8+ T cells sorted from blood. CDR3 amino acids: CASSLSRGQGTYEQYF. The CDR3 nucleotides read TGTGCCAGCAGCTTATCGCGGGGGCAGGGGACCTACGAGCAGTACTTC. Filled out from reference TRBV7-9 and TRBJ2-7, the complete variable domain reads DTGVSQNPRHKITKRGQNVTFRCDPISEHNRLYWYRQTLGQGPEFLTYFQNEAQLEKSRLLSDRFSAERPKGSFSTLEIQRTEQGDSAMYLCASSLSRGQGTYEQYFGPGTRLTVT.